The T cell receptor (beta chain) described here comes from a study of shared clonotypes between healthy human individuals. Only in-frame clones appear in the TCRdb table, and some are missing; sequencing was by immunoSEQ multiplex PCR. The sample lists a few hundred thousand clones, more than 95% occurring once. Source material: naive CD4+ T cells sorted from blood. Subset defined: CD45RA+ positively selected. The sequence came from a woman in her twenties or thirties in good health.

In DNA, the CDR3 is TGTGCCTCCCCGGGAGGGGGCCTCCCCGGGGAGCTGTTTTTT. It is translated as CASPGGGLPGELFF. J is TRBJ2-2 and V is TRBV9; maybe TRBD2 (8 bases). This CDR3 contains 14 residues. V lost 10 bases, J lost 6 bases, and 19 bases lay in between. Germline CDR1 and CDR2: SGDLS and YYNGEE.